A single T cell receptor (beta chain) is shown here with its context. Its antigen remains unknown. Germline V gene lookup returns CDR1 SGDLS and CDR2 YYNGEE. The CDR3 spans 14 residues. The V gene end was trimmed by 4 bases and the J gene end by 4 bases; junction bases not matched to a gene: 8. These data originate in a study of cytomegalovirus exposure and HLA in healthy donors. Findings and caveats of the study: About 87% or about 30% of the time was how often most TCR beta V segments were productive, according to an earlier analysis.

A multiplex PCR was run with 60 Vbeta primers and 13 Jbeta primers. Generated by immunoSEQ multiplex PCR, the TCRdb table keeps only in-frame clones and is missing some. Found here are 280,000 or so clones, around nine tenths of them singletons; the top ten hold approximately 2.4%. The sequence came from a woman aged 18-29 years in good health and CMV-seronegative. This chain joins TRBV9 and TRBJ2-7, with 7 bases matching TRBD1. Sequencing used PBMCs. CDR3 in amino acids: CASSPTGLRYEQYF. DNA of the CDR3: TGTGCCAGCAGCCCGACAGGGCTTCGATACGAGCAGTACTTC.